This TCR beta chain derives from a study of blood T cells in healthy people across ages. Study-wide points: Measured against age, TCR beta diversity per million T cells decreased in a roughly linear manner.

They isolated at least 7 million PBMCs from each sample. Next came a second PCR, run for about 7 to 12 cycles, which used a sample-barcoded 5' primer along with a J-beta primer mix. TCRdb re-called the 5' RACE reads with MiXCR, one entry per CDR3 protein. The data show over 1.5 million distinct CDR3 sequences, about 50% seen once. As regards this clonotype: What it binds is not known.

The sample consisted of blood. The receptor was isolated from a woman in her 40s in good health.

The chain's CDR3 is CASSPPLNYGYTF. In DNA, the CDR3 is TGTGCCAGCAGCCCCCCACTTAACTATGGCTACACCTTC. V usage is TRBV7-9 and J usage is TRBJ1-2, with D unclear. From germline, CDR1 is SEHNR and CDR2 FQNEAQ (reference sequence). There are 13 residues in the CDR3. The V end was cut by 5 bases, the J end by 1 base, with 8 bases between.